The rows below give T cell receptor beta chains drawn from one sample of a study of T cells after yellow fever vaccination. MiXCR, applied by TCRdb to the 5' RACE reads, yields one record per CDR3 protein. The data show about 300,000 distinct CDR3 sequences, 3% to 4.5% seen once. Material: PBMCs, obtained 5 days after the yellow fever booster vaccination. Every receptor here comes from a man younger than 35 who received the YFV17D yellow fever vaccine. The CDR3 runs from the conserved cysteine through the conserved F or W. A D gene is named only where the DNA matches it firmly. Expanded clones are given a class, and other clones once, few, many or no size at all.

D gene: NA; clone size: few; V gene: TRBV5-6; J gene: TRBJ1-1; CDR3 protein: CASSRRRPEAFF; CDR3 DNA: TGTGCCAGCAGCCGCAGACGGCCCGAAGCTTTCTTT
D gene: TRBD2; clone size: NA; V gene: TRBV7-3; J gene: TRBJ2-3; CDR3 protein: CASSSPQPSGGTDTQYF; CDR3 DNA: TGTGCCAGCAGCTCCCCCCAACCTAGCGGGGGAACAGATACGCAGTATTTT
D gene: TRBD1; clone size: few; V gene: TRBV5-1; J gene: TRBJ2-1; CDR3 protein: CASSLGGGSLYIEQFF; CDR3 DNA: TGCGCCAGCAGCTTGGGAGGGGGCTCTTTGTACATTGAGCAGTTCTTC
D gene: NA; clone size: NA; V gene: TRBV14; J gene: TRBJ2-2; CDR3 protein: CASSQDLEGAKAGELFF; CDR3 DNA: TGTGCCAGCAGCCAAGATCTTGAAGGGGCTAAGGCCGGGGAGCTGTTTTTT
D gene: NA; clone size: few; V gene: TRBV5-6; J gene: TRBJ2-1; CDR3 protein: CASSLSPVPNSF; CDR3 DNA: TGTGCCAGCAGCTTGAGCCCAGTCCCCAATTCCTTC
D gene: TRBD2; clone size: NA; V gene: TRBV7-2; J gene: TRBJ2-3; CDR3 protein: CASSLQRGRDTQYF; CDR3 DNA: TGTGCCAGCAGCTTACAGCGGGGGCGTGATACGCAGTATTTT
D gene: NA; clone size: many; V gene: TRBV7-2; J gene: TRBJ2-3; CDR3 protein: CASSLMLGYRYF; CDR3 DNA: TGTGCCAGCAGCTTAATGTTAGGGTATCGGTATTTT
D gene: NA; clone size: many; V gene: TRBV5-1; J gene: TRBJ2-1; CDR3 protein: CASSLRRGNNEQFF; CDR3 DNA: TGCGCCAGCAGCTTGAGGAGGGGTAACAATGAGCAGTTCTTC
D gene: NA; clone size: many; V gene: TRBV5-1; J gene: TRBJ2-6; CDR3 protein: CASSAFTGPGANVLTF; CDR3 DNA: TGCGCCAGCAGCGCCTTTACAGGGCCTGGGGCCAACGTCCTGACTTTC
D gene: NA; clone size: NA; V gene: TRBV12-3/TRBV12-4; J gene: TRBJ1-1; CDR3 protein: CASSFGRVEAFF; CDR3 DNA: TGTGCCAGCAGTTTTGGCAGGGTAGAAGCTTTCTTT
D gene: NA; clone size: many; V gene: TRBV5-5; J gene: TRBJ1-1; CDR3 protein: CASSAPMGLNTEAFF; CDR3 DNA: TGTGCCAGCAGCGCACCTATGGGTCTGAACACTGAAGCTTTCTTT
D gene: NA; clone size: NA; V gene: TRBV4-3; J gene: TRBJ1-1; CDR3 protein: CASSQDLGDTEAFF; CDR3 DNA: TGCGCCAGCAGCCAAGATCTCGGGGACACTGAAGCTTTCTTT
D gene: NA; clone size: few; V gene: TRBV4-3; J gene: TRBJ2-3; CDR3 protein: CASSPRGGVVDTQYF; CDR3 DNA: TGCGCCAGCAGCCCGCGAGGGGGAGTAGTGGATACGCAGTATTTT
D gene: NA; clone size: many; V gene: TRBV7-2; J gene: TRBJ2-6; CDR3 protein: CASSRGRANVLTF; CDR3 DNA: TGTGCCAGCAGTCGAGGACGGGCCAACGTCCTGACTTTC
D gene: NA; clone size: few; V gene: TRBV25-1; J gene: TRBJ1-2; CDR3 protein: CASSEPSWGAGYTF; CDR3 DNA: TGTGCCAGCAGTGAACCCTCTTGGGGAGCAGGCTACACCTTC
D gene: TRBD1; clone size: few; V gene: TRBV29-1; J gene: TRBJ1-1; CDR3 protein: CSVRTGGFTEAFF; CDR3 DNA: TGCAGCGTCCGGACAGGGGGCTTCACTGAAGCTTTCTTT
D gene: TRBD1; clone size: few; V gene: TRBV6-5; J gene: TRBJ1-4; CDR3 protein: CASSYGTALATNEKLFF; CDR3 DNA: TGTGCCAGCAGCTATGGGACAGCCCTTGCAACTAATGAGAAACTGTTTTTT
D gene: NA; clone size: NA; V gene: TRBV5-4; J gene: TRBJ2-7; CDR3 protein: CASSLEGGGYEQYF; CDR3 DNA: TGTGCCAGCAGCTTGGAGGGGGGAGGGTACGAGCAGTACTTC
D gene: TRBD1; clone size: many; V gene: TRBV10-3; J gene: TRBJ2-5; CDR3 protein: CAITRDSGETQYF; CDR3 DNA: TGTGCCATCACTCGGGACAGTGGGGAGACCCAGTACTTC
D gene: TRBD1; clone size: NA; V gene: TRBV3-1; J gene: TRBJ1-2; CDR3 protein: CASSLGIGGVAYGYTF; CDR3 DNA: TGTGCCAGCAGCCTGGGTATAGGGGGCGTTGCTTATGGCTACACCTTC
D gene: NA; clone size: NA; V gene: TRBV12-3/TRBV12-4; J gene: TRBJ1-3; CDR3 protein: CASSLRRDGGNTIYF; CDR3 DNA: TGTGCCAGCAGCCTCAGGAGGGACGGTGGAAACACCATATATTTT
D gene: NA; clone size: few; V gene: TRBV28; J gene: TRBJ1-6; CDR3 protein: CAIAGHYYNSPLHF; CDR3 DNA: TGTGCCATCGCGGGGCATTACTATAATTCACCCCTCCACTTT
D gene: NA; clone size: NA; V gene: TRBV7-9; J gene: TRBJ1-6; CDR3 protein: CASSKLPSRNSPLHF; CDR3 DNA: TGTGCCAGCAGCAAACTCCCGAGTCGGAATTCACCCCTCCACTTT
D gene: NA; clone size: many; V gene: TRBV6-5; J gene: TRBJ2-1; CDR3 protein: CASSYQGDEQFF; CDR3 DNA: TGTGCCAGCAGTTACCAGGGCGATGAGCAGTTCTTC
D gene: TRBD1; clone size: NA; V gene: TRBV5-4; J gene: TRBJ2-7; CDR3 protein: CASSSLLTGGLYF; CDR3 DNA: TGTGCCAGCAGCTCGCTGTTGACAGGGGGCCTGTACTTC
D gene: NA; clone size: many; V gene: TRBV4-3; J gene: TRBJ2-7; CDR3 protein: CASSQDWLAAYEQYF; CDR3 DNA: TGCGCCAGCAGCCAAGATTGGCTAGCCGCCTACGAGCAGTACTTC
D gene: NA; clone size: few; V gene: TRBV5-1; J gene: TRBJ2-1; CDR3 protein: CASSWDWSRDNEQFF; CDR3 DNA: TGCGCCAGCAGCTGGGACTGGAGTCGGGACAATGAGCAGTTCTTC
D gene: TRBD1; clone size: many; V gene: TRBV25-1; J gene: TRBJ2-2; CDR3 protein: CASSGTGDTGELFF; CDR3 DNA: TGTGCCAGCAGTGGGACAGGGGACACCGGGGAGCTGTTTTTT
D gene: NA; clone size: many; V gene: TRBV7-9; J gene: TRBJ1-6; CDR3 protein: CASSLEGGGYNSPLHF; CDR3 DNA: TGTGCCAGCAGCTTAGAGGGGGGTGGCTATAATTCACCCCTCCACTTT
D gene: TRBD1; clone size: many; V gene: TRBV9; J gene: TRBJ2-5; CDR3 protein: CASSKDREETQYF; CDR3 DNA: TGTGCCAGCAGCAAAGACAGGGAAGAGACCCAGTACTTC
D gene: NA; clone size: NA; V gene: TRBV9; J gene: TRBJ2-1; CDR3 protein: CASSVVTGAYEQFF; CDR3 DNA: TGTGCCAGCAGCGTAGTTACGGGGGCCTATGAGCAGTTCTTC
D gene: NA; clone size: few; V gene: TRBV12-3/TRBV12-4; J gene: TRBJ2-1; CDR3 protein: CATRGAGGNEQFF; CDR3 DNA: TGTGCCACCAGGGGGGCAGGAGGGAATGAGCAGTTCTTC